Listed below are T cell receptor beta chains from one sample, sequenced in a study of beta chain features in type 1 diabetes. Profiling relied on immunoSEQ multiplex PCR, and the TCRdb table lists in-frame clones only, not all of them. In the table there are about 260,000 clones, approximately 25% of which are singletons. Input material: naive CD4+ T cells from blood. The receptors were sampled from a woman aged 25-40 years with type 1 diabetes. CDR3s include the opening cysteine and the closing phenylalanine or tryptophan. The D gene is left open where the match is weak. Clone size appears in some rows only: once, few, many, or a class for an expanded clone.

.,.,TRBJ2-5,TRBV25-1,CASSEWRDQETQYF,TGTGCCAGCAGTGAATGGCGGGACCAAGAGACCCAGTACTTC
.,TRBD2,TRBJ2-3,TRBV28,CASSLVELAGVDTQYF,TGTGCCAGCAGTTTGGTAGAGCTAGCGGGAGTCGATACGCAGTATTTT
.,TRBD2,TRBJ2-1,TRBV28,CASSVIAGVRNEQFF,TGTGCCAGCAGTGTCATAGCGGGAGTGAGGAATGAGCAGTTCTTC
few,.,TRBJ2-2,TRBV27,CASSLPSIGELFF,TGTGCCAGCAGTCTCCCTAGTATTGGGGAGCTGTTTTTT
.,TRBD1,TRBJ1-1,TRBV30,CAWWDRRDRENTEAFF,TGTGCCTGGTGGGACAGGCGGGATCGCGAGAACACTGAAGCTTTCTTT
few,.,TRBJ1-4,TRBV29-1,CSVGEWANEKLFF,TGCAGCGTGGGAGAGTGGGCTAATGAAAAACTGTTTTTT
.,.,TRBJ1-1,TRBV6-5,CASSLLQGTTEAFF,TGTGCCAGCAGCTTGCTCCAGGGGACGACTGAAGCTTTCTTT
.,TRBD1,TRBJ2-7,TRBV28,CASSLMGQVYEQYF,TGTGCCAGCAGTTTAATGGGACAGGTCTACGAGCAGTACTTC
.,TRBD1,TRBJ2-3,TRBV29-1,CSVVTGSADTQYF,TGCAGCGTGGTGACAGGGAGCGCAGATACGCAGTATTTT
few,.,TRBJ1-1,TRBV19,CASSISGATEAFF,TGTGCCAGTAGTATCTCAGGTGCTACTGAAGCTTTCTTT
.,.,TRBJ2-1,TRBV5-1,CASSLSYSLYNEQFF,TGCGCCAGCAGCTTGAGCTACTCGTTGTACAATGAGCAGTTCTTC
.,.,TRBJ2-4,TRBV6-5,CASRLDRSAKNIQYF,TGTGCCAGCAGACTGGACAGATCAGCCAAAAACATTCAGTACTTC
.,TRBD2,TRBJ2-1,TRBV15,CATSRAGLAENEQFF,TGTGCCACCAGCAGAGCCGGACTAGCGGAAAATGAGCAGTTCTTC
few,TRBD1,TRBJ1-2,TRBV7-6,CASSFPGTDGYTF,TGTGCCAGCAGTTTCCCCGGGACAGATGGCTACACCTTC
few,.,TRBJ1-2,TRBV30,CAWSFGSLNYGYTF,TGTGCCTGGTCCTTCGGGTCGTTAAACTATGGCTACACCTTC
.,TRBD1,TRBJ2-7,TRBV7-9,CASSPTGAFSYEQYF,TGTGCCAGCAGCCCAACAGGGGCTTTCTCCTACGAGCAGTACTTC
few,.,TRBJ2-1,TRBV5-6,CASSPGSTYYNEQFF,TGTGCCAGCAGCCCCGGGTCCACTTACTACAATGAGCAGTTCTTC
few,TRBD2,TRBJ2-5,TRBV30,CAWSGAGGPLQYF,TGTGCCTGGAGTGGAGCGGGAGGGCCGTTGCAGTACTTC
few,TRBD1,TRBJ1-2,TRBV10-3,CANRGQGSNYGYTF,TGTGCCAACCGGGGACAGGGGTCAAACTATGGCTACACCTTC
.,.,TRBJ2-7,TRBV5-4,CASSLGSGGLPYEQYF,TGTGCCAGCAGCTTGGGATCCGGGGGGCTACCCTACGAGCAGTACTTC
.,TRBD2,TRBJ2-3,TRBV13,CASSLVGREGRTQYF,TGTGCCAGCAGCTTAGTGGGGCGGGAGGGCCGAACGCAGTATTTT
.,TRBD1,TRBJ2-3,TRBV2,CASRGGQGIDTQYF,TGTGCCAGCAGGGGCGGACAGGGGATAGATACGCAGTATTTT
.,TRBD2,TRBJ2-7,TRBV5-4,CATRLAGAGEQYF,TGTGCCACTCGACTAGCGGGGGCCGGAGAGCAGTACTTC
.,TRBD1,TRBJ1-2,TRBV28,CASSSGQESNGYTF,TGTGCCAGCAGCTCCGGACAGGAGTCGAATGGCTACACCTTC
.,.,TRBJ2-7,TRBV11-1,CASSPGGGNSYEQYF,TGTGCCAGCAGCCCGGGGGGCGGGAATTCCTACGAGCAGTACTTC
few,TRBD1,TRBJ2-3,TRBV7-9,CASSPRTGTGADTQYF,TGTGCCAGCAGCCCTCGGACAGGGACTGGCGCAGATACGCAGTATTTT
few,.,TRBJ2-7,TRBV4-1,CASSLPARGIYEQYF,TGCGCCAGCAGCCTCCCGGCCAGGGGAATCTACGAGCAGTACTTC
few,TRBD2,TRBJ2-1,TRBV18,CASSPGREYAYNEQFF,TGTGCCAGCTCACCAGGGCGGGAGTATGCCTACAATGAGCAGTTCTTC
.,.,TRBJ1-2,TRBV5-4,CASSLWSGLGYTF,TGTGCCAGCAGCTTGTGGTCAGGGTTGGGCTACACCTTC
few,TRBD1,TRBJ2-6,TRBV9,CASSPWDRDLNVLTF,TGTGCCAGCAGCCCTTGGGACAGGGACCTTAACGTCCTGACTTTC
few,TRBD2,TRBJ2-3,TRBV9,CASSPRLAGGTDTQYF,TGTGCCAGCAGCCCACGACTAGCGGGAGGGACAGATACGCAGTATTTT
few,TRBD2,TRBJ2-3,TRBV7-8,CASSLRLPGLAGDTQYF,TGTGCCAGCAGCCTAAGATTACCGGGACTAGCGGGAGATACGCAGTATTTT
few,TRBD1,TRBJ2-2,TRBV28,CASSLAPGQGSRTGELFF,TGTGCCAGCAGTTTAGCGCCGGGACAGGGGAGTAGGACCGGGGAGCTGTTTTTT
few,.,TRBJ2-5,TRBV11-3,CASSLARAETQYF,TGTGCCAGCAGCTTAGCCAGGGCCGAGACCCAGTACTTC
few,.,TRBJ1-1,TRBV2,CASTLREVTEAFF,TGTGCCAGCACCCTCAGGGAGGTCACTGAAGCTTTCTTT
.,.,TRBJ1-3,TRBV30,CAWSVRAGNTIYF,TGTGCCTGGAGTGTCAGGGCGGGAAACACCATATATTTT
.,TRBD1,TRBJ2-2,TRBV2,CASQFSGTGSPGELFF,TGTGCCAGCCAGTTCTCCGGGACAGGGAGCCCCGGGGAGCTGTTTTTT
.,TRBD2,TRBJ2-1,TRBV7-9,CASSTGTSGSNEQFF,TGTGCCAGCAGCACCGGGACTAGCGGGAGCAATGAGCAGTTCTTC
.,TRBD1,TRBJ2-7,TRBV2,CASSQTGARYEQYF,TGTGCCAGCAGCCAGACAGGGGCGAGGTACGAGCAGTACTTC
few,TRBD2,TRBJ2-5,TRBV18,CASSREAETQYF,TGTGCCAGCTCGCGGGAGGCGGAGACCCAGTACTTC
.,TRBD2,TRBJ2-5,TRBV28,CASRRLAAKETQYF,TGTGCCAGCCGCCGACTAGCAGCTAAAGAGACCCAGTACTTC
.,.,TRBJ2-4,TRBV5-1,CASSQLHLLAKNIQYF,TGCGCCAGCAGCCAACTACACCTTCTAGCCAAAAACATTCAGTACTTC
.,.,TRBJ1-4,TRBV15,CATSRERGGSSPLRTNEKLFF,TGTGCCACCAGCAGAGAGCGCGGTGGCTCCTCTCCCCTAAGAACTAATGAAAAACTGTTTTTT
few,.,TRBJ2-2,TRBV4-1,CASSQDLLGGTGELFF,TGCGCCAGCAGCCAAGACTTACTAGGAGGAACCGGGGAGCTGTTTTTT
.,TRBD2,TRBJ2-1,TRBV7-3,CASSLLAGSYNEQFF,TGTGCCAGCAGCCTCTTAGCGGGCTCCTACAATGAGCAGTTCTTC
.,TRBD1,TRBJ1-4,TRBV30,CAWEQGGTNEKLFF,TGTGCCTGGGAACAGGGGGGAACTAATGAAAAACTGTTTTTT
few,.,TRBJ2-1,TRBV29-1,CSVSPGIAYNEQFF,TGCAGCGTTAGTCCAGGGATTGCCTACAATGAGCAGTTCTTC
.,TRBD1,TRBJ2-2,TRBV4-1,CASSRQGPGELFF,TGCGCCAGCAGCCGACAGGGACCCGGGGAGCTGTTTTTT
few,.,TRBJ2-1,TRBV7-3,CASSSPGQGNEQFF,TGTGCCAGCAGTTCACCGGGACAAGGCAATGAGCAGTTCTTC